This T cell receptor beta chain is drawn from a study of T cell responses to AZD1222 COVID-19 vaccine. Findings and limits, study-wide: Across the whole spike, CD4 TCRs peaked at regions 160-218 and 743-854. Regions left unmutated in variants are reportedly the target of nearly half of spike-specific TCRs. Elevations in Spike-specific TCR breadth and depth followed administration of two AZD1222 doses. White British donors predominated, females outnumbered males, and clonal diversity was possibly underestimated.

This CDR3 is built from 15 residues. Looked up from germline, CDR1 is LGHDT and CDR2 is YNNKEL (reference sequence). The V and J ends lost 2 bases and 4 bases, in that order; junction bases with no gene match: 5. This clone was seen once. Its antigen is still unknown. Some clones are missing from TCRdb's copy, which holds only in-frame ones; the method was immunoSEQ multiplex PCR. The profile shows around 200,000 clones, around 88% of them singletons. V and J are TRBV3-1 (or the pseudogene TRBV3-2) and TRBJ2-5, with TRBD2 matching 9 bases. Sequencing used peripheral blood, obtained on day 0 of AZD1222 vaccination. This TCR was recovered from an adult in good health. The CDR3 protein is CASSQWRGGPETQYF. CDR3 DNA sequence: TGTGCCAGCAGCCAATGGCGGGGGGGCCCAGAGACCCAGTACTTC.